The 23 T cell receptor beta chains below all came from one sample that was sequenced in a study of blood T cell repertoires in COVID-19. Measured with immunoSEQ multiplex PCR; TCRdb has only the in-frame clones, and not every one. The sample lists approximately 200,000 clones, approximately 86% occurring once. The specimen was PBMCs or T cells enriched from blood (not recorded which). The receptors shown here come from a woman aged 30 to 39 who had recovered from COVID-19.

The rearrangement links TRBV19 to TRBJ1-1; unclear D gene. The V gene's germline CDR1 is LNHDA and CDR2 SQIVND (reference sequence). The V end was cut by 5 bases, the J end by 0 bases, with 13 bases between. This CDR3 contains 15 residues. CDR3 DNA: TGTGCCAGTAGTGCCTCCCCGGGGTTGAACACTGAAGCTTTCTTT. Protein: CASSASPGLNTEAFF.

The genes are TRBV5-5 and TRBJ2-2; 12 nucleotides align to TRBD2. The CDR3 runs 17 residues. J gave up 2 bases and V 0 bases, and 2 bases lay outside the gene matches. Germline CDR1 SGHKS, CDR2 YYEKEE (reference sequence). The CDR3 protein is CASSLGTSGANTGELFF. CDR3 DNA sequence: TGTGCCAGCAGCTTGGGGACTAGCGGGGCAAACACCGGGGAGCTGTTTTTT.

The chain combines TRBV7-3 with TRBJ2-5; D is perhaps TRBD1 (5 bases). V lost 5 bases, J lost 2 bases, and 9 bases lay in between. Germline V gives CDR1 SGHTA, CDR2 FQGTGA. CDR3 size: 13 residues. CDR3 bases: TGTGCCAGCAGCCCACGACAGCAAGAGACCCAGTACTTC. This sequence encodes CASSPRQQETQYF.

This clone occurred a few times. V and J are TRBV5-1 and TRBJ2-5; 9 positions agree with TRBD1. The CDR3 runs to 15 residues. V trimming: 4 bases; J trimming: 4 bases; junction bases outside the gene matches: 8. Germline loops: CDR1 SGHRS, CDR2 YFSETQ. CDR3 sequence reads: CASSDGQGTAETQYF. The CDR3 coding sequence is TGCGCCAGCAGCGACGGACAGGGGACGGCAGAGACCCAGTACTTC.

This clone was picked up one time. V and J are TRBV6-2 or TRBV6-3 and TRBJ1-5; TRBD1 matches at 8 bases. The CDR3 contains 15 residues. The germline V gene has CDR1 MNHEY and CDR2 SVGEGT. V lost 3 bases and J lost 2; bases outside the gene matches: 3. The CDR3 coding sequence is TGTGCCAGCAGTTATGCAGGGGGCGGCAATCAGCCCCAGCATTTT. Translated, it gives CASSYAGGGNQPQHF.

This clone was observed a single time. The genes are TRBV4-3 and TRBJ1-1, with D possibly being TRBD1 (5 bases). The CDR3 is made up of 16 amino acids. Germline CDR1 reads LGHNA; CDR2 reads YSLEER. V lost 5 bases and J lost 1, with 17 bases in between. The CDR3 DNA reads TGCGCCAGCAGCAACCATGGGGGGGTAACGAACACTGAAGCTTTCTTT. Amino acids: CASSNHGGVTNTEAFF.

This chain uses TRBV14 with TRBJ2-3; D may be TRBD1 (5 bases). CDR3 length: 15 residues. Germline V gene sequence: CDR1 SGHDN, CDR2 FVKESK. V was pared by 4 bases and J by 0 bases, with 11 bases between. The CDR3 DNA sequence: TGTGCCAGCAGCCCCCCAGGGTCTAGCACAGATACGCAGTATTTT. As protein: CASSPPGSSTDTQYF.

To note about this clone: This specimen includes other DNA sequences encoding the same CDR3. This chain uses TRBV7-9 with TRBJ1-2; weak D call: TRBD1 (6 bases). Trimming removed 1 base at V and 3 bases at J, with 6 bases between. The CDR3 runs to 13 residues. Germline V CDR1 and CDR2: SEHNR, FQNEAQ (reference sequence). This CDR3 reads CASSLGTDYGYTF. The CDR3, as DNA: TGTGCCAGCAGCTTAGGGACAGACTATGGCTACACCTTC.

This clone was counted a single time. V gene TRBV5-4 combines with J gene TRBJ2-2; 8 bases fit TRBD2. The germline V gene encodes CDR1 SGHNT and CDR2 YYREEE (reference sequence). Germline trimming cut 4 bases from V and 0 bases from J; bases unmatched to any gene: 2. This CDR3 spans 15 amino acids. The CDR3 DNA reads as TGTGCCAGCAGCAGGACTAGCTCGAACACCGGGGAGCTGTTTTTT. Protein: CASSRTSSNTGELFF.

This chain joins TRBV24-1 and TRBJ1-2; unclear D gene. V was trimmed by 4 bases and J by 6 bases, leaving 11 bases between them. Per germline, CDR1 KGHDR and CDR2 SFDVKD. CDR3 length: 13 residues. The CDR3 DNA is TGTGCCACCAGTGACGTAGACTGGGATGGCTACACCTTC. It encodes CATSDVDWDGYTF.

V is TRBV10-3 and J is TRBJ2-2, with 7 nucleotides matching TRBD2. This CDR3 is built from 15 residues. J was trimmed by 1 base and V by 11 bases; bases with no gene match: 10. CDR1 and CDR2 (germline): ENHRY, SYGVKD. CDR3 protein: CAVGRGGGNTGELFF. The DNA of the CDR3 is TGTGCCGTCGGGCGCGGGGGAGGGAACACCGGGGAGCTGTTTTTT.

The gene calls are TRBV4-2 and TRBJ1-4; D is unresolved. The CDR3 is 16 amino acids. Germline V gives CDR1 LGHNA, CDR2 YNFKEQ. The V gene lost 0 bases and the J gene lost 5 bases, with 13 bases spanning the gap. For the CDR3, the DNA is TGTGCCAGCAGCCAAGAGGCGGCGGACTTGAATGAAAAACTGTTTTTT. Protein product: CASSQEAADLNEKLFF.

This rearrangement joins TRBV10-3 to TRBJ1-5, with 10 positions matching TRBD1. CDR3 length: 15 residues. Germline CDR1 and CDR2: ENHRY and SYGVKD. With V trimmed by 1 base and J by 5 bases, 2 bases remained unmatched. This CDR3 reads CAISEYGTGDQPQHF. CDR3 DNA sequence: TGTGCCATCAGTGAGTACGGGACAGGGGATCAGCCCCAGCATTTT.

This clone occurred a few times. The chain joins TRBV7-2 to TRBJ1-1, with 8 bases that match TRBD1. This CDR3 is built from 13 residues. CDR1 is SGHTA and CDR2 is FQGNSA in the germline V gene. J gave up 8 bases and V 2 bases, and 4 bases lay outside the gene matches. The CDR3 DNA reads as TGTGCCAGCAGCTTACAAGGGGACAGGGAAGCTTTCTTT. Translation: CASSLQGDREAFF.

In this sample, this clone turned up once. V and J are TRBV11-3 and TRBJ2-1, with D maybe TRBD2 (6 bases). The V gene lost 1 base and the J gene lost 3 bases, with 10 bases spanning the gap. In germline, CDR1 is SGHNT, CDR2 YENEEA. The CDR3 runs to 15 residues. CDR3 residues: CASSLAGANYNEQFF. The CDR3 nucleotides are TGTGCCAGCAGCTTAGCGGGAGCTAACTACAATGAGCAGTTCTTC.

V usage is TRBV27 and J usage is TRBJ2-1; 10 nucleotides match TRBD2. The CDR3 spans 21 residues. V was clipped by 5 bases and J by 1 base; unmatched bases: 20. Germline V gene data show CDR1 as MNHEY and CDR2 as SMNVEV (reference sequence). CDR3 DNA: TGTGCCAGCAGTACGACACAGAGCGGGAGGGCCGTCTCTGCATCCTACAATGAGCAGTTCTTC. As protein: CASSTTQSGRAVSASYNEQFF.

The chain carries TRBV24-1 and TRBJ1-5; D unclear. V was pared by 12 bases and J by 9 bases, with 14 bases between. This CDR3 is 11 amino acids long. Germline loops: CDR1 KGHDR, CDR2 SFDVKD. The CDR3 nucleotides are TGTGCCTCGACGGGATCCCGGCCCCAGCATTTT. Translating gives CASTGSRPQHF.

The chain joins TRBV2 to TRBJ1-1, with TRBD1 identical over 9 bases. This CDR3 region has 13 residues. The J segment lost 6 bases and the V segment lost 10 bases, leaving 9 bases of the junction unmatched. CDR1 is SNHLY and CDR2 is FYNNEI in the germline V gene. The chain's CDR3 is CATSGTGSSEAFF. The CDR3 bases are TGTGCCACCTCCGGGACAGGGAGTTCTGAAGCTTTCTTT.

The chain employs TRBV5-4 and TRBJ2-1, with TRBD2 matching 7 bases. The CDR3 is 14 amino acids. J lost 8 bases, V lost 4 bases, and 9 bases had no gene match. Germline V gene lookup returns CDR1 SGHNT and CDR2 YYREEE (reference sequence). CDR3 region: CASSHKTSADEQFF. In DNA form, the CDR3 reads TGTGCCAGCAGCCATAAAACTAGCGCGGATGAGCAGTTCTTC. Looking up the rest from reference TRBV5-4 and TRBJ2-1 gives the full variable domain: ETGVTQSPTHLIKTRGQQVTLRCSSQSGHNTVSWYQQALGQGPQFIFQYYREEENGRGNFPPRFSGLQFPNYSSELNVNALELDDSALYLCASSHKTSADEQFFGPGTRLTVL.

This chain links TRBV7-2 with TRBJ2-3; 15 nucleotides agree with TRBD2. The CDR3 totals 17 residues. Unmatched junction bases numbered 9, after V lost 6 bases and J lost 5 bases. Germline values: CDR1 SGHTA, CDR2 FQGNSA. The CDR3: CASSTTGLAGGQDTQYF. In DNA, the CDR3 is TGTGCCAGCAGTACAACTGGACTAGCGGGGGGGCAAGATACGCAGTATTTT.

This sequence joins TRBV23-1 and TRBJ2-4; D is perhaps TRBD2 (6 bases). TRBV23-1 is recorded as an ORF, its role being uncertain. This CDR3 is built from 17 residues. V shed 1 base and J shed 8 bases, with 21 bases lying between them. Here the CDR3 reads CASSQWGVRRFGDIQYF. The CDR3 bases are TGCGCCAGCAGTCAATGGGGGGTCCGCCGGTTTGGGGACATTCAGTACTTC.

V is TRBV20-1 and J is TRBJ1-2; perhaps TRBD1 as D (5 bases). The CDR3 runs to 15 residues. Trimming took 3 bases from V and 3 from J, leaving 17 bases between them. Germline V gene lookup returns CDR1 DFQATT and CDR2 SNEGSKA (reference sequence). The CDR3 DNA reads TGCAGTGCTAGTTTCCGGACACCGGTGGACTATGGCTACACCTTC. Amino acids: CSASFRTPVDYGYTF.

The J gene is TRBJ1-3, the V gene TRBV5-1, with D possibly being TRBD1 (5 bases). Per germline, CDR1 SGHRS and CDR2 YFSETQ. This CDR3 region has 16 residues. Trimming removed 4 bases from V and 0 bases from J, with 14 bases in between. As DNA, the CDR3 is TGCGCCAGCAGCGCGGGACTGACGAACTCTGGAAACACCATATATTTT. This gives the protein CASSAGLTNSGNTIYF.